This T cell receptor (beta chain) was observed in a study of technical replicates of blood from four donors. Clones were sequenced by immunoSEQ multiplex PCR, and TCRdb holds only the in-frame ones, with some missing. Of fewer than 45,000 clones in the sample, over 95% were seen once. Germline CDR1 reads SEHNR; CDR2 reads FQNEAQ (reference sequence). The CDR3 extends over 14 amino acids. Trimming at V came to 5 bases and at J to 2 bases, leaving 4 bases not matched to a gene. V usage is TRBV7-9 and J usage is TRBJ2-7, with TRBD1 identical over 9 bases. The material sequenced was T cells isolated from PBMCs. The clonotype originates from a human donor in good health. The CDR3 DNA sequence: TGTGCCAGCAGCCCACGACAGGGGGCCTACGAGCAGTACTTC. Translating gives CASSPRQGAYEQYF. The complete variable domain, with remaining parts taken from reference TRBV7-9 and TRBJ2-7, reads DTGVSQNPRHKITKRGQNVTFRCDPISEHNRLYWYRQTLGQGPEFLTYFQNEAQLEKSRLLSDRFSAERPKGSFSTLEIQRTEQGDSAMYLCASSPRQGAYEQYFGPGTRLTVT.